These 8 T cell receptor beta chains were sequenced from one sample in a study of blood T cells in healthy people across ages. The authors ran a second PCR of about 7 to 12 cycles using a sample-barcoded 5' primer and a J-beta primer mix. TCRdb reprocessed the 5' RACE reads via MiXCR and lists one record per CDR3 protein. The table shows hundreds of thousands of distinct CDR3 sequences, with 46% occurring only once. Sequenced input: blood. All receptors come from a man older than 75 in good health.

This clonotype came up once. The gene calls are TRBV20-1 and TRBJ2-5; 8 bases agree with TRBD2. The CDR3 has 13 amino acids. With V trimmed by 5 bases and J by 9 bases, 11 bases remained unmatched. Germline values: CDR1 DFQATT, CDR2 SNEGSKA (reference sequence). The CDR3 is CSARTSRASAQYF. The CDR3 DNA reads as TGCAGTGCTCGGACTAGCCGGGCGAGCGCCCAGTACTTC.

This clonotype was recorded a few times. CDR3 sequence: CASSPPRQTGQETQYF. The DNA for the CDR3 is TGCGCCAGCAGCCCACCCAGACAGACAGGACAAGAGACCCAGTACTTC. The rearrangement joins TRBV5-1 to TRBJ2-5, with a tentative D call TRBD1 (6 bases). Germline CDR1 is SGHRS and CDR2 is YFSETQ. V lost 4 bases, J lost 2 bases, and 18 bases lay in between. This CDR3 spans 16 amino acids.

The genes are TRBV5-1 and TRBJ1-1, with a possible D match to TRBD1 (6 bases). The CDR3 has 16 residues. Germline V lookup: CDR1 SGHRS, CDR2 YFSETQ. V dropped 3 bases and J dropped 4 bases, with 19 bases sitting between them. CDR3 amino acids: CASSSEDRQVGTEAFF. The CDR3 DNA sequence: TGCGCCAGCAGCTCCGAGGACAGACAAGTAGGCACTGAAGCTTTCTTT.

This clonotype was picked up many times. The chain uses TRBV4-2 and TRBJ2-2; D not certain. Deletions cut 3 bases from V and 3 bases from J, with 8 bases between. This CDR3 has 14 amino acids. CDR1 and CDR2 (germline): LGHNA, YNFKEQ. The CDR3 loop reads CASSHGPDTGELFF. CDR3 sequence (DNA): TGTGCCAGCAGCCACGGGCCGGACACCGGGGAGCTGTTTTTT.

This chain connects TRBV12-3 or TRBV12-4 to TRBJ2-1, with D maybe TRBD2 (6 bases). Trimming removed 6 bases from V and 8 bases from J, with 23 bases in between. The CDR3 has 16 amino acids. Written as DNA, the CDR3 is TGTGCCAGCAGCGCCCGGGGGAATCCGTATGGGTATGAGCAGTTCTTC. It codes for CASSARGNPYGYEQFF.

CDR3 in amino acids: CASSAGLASEDTQYF. The CDR3, as DNA: TGTGCCAGCAGCGCGGGACTAGCGTCGGAAGATACGCAGTATTTT. The chain carries TRBV7-2 and TRBJ2-3, with 10 nucleotides matching TRBD2. Germline CDR1 and CDR2: SGHTA and FQGNSA. Trimming at V came to 5 bases and at J to 5 bases, leaving 7 bases not matched to a gene. The CDR3 length is 15 residues. The complete variable domain, with remaining parts taken from reference TRBV7-2 and TRBJ2-3, reads GAGVSQSPSNKVTEKGKDVELRCDPISGHTALYWYRQSLGQGLEFLIYFQGNSAPDKSGLPSDRFSAERTGGSVSTLTIQRTQQEDSAVYLCASSAGLASEDTQYFGPGTRLTVL.

This chain connects TRBV28 to TRBJ2-7, with TRBD1 matching 9 bases. The CDR3 extends over 14 amino acids. Germline CDR1 and CDR2: MDHEN and SYDVKM. Germline trimming cut 5 bases from V and 4 bases from J; bases unmatched to any gene: 6. The CDR3 nucleotides are TGTGCCAGCAGTAGGACAGGGGAAAGTTACGAGCAGTACTTC. This gives the protein CASSRTGESYEQYF.

On this clonotype itself: An end of the junction differs from the germline gene, which may be a read error. The chain carries TRBV4-3 and TRBJ2-5; 9 bases agree with TRBD1. The CDR3 length is 16 residues. CDR1 and CDR2 (germline): LGHNA, YSLEER. The CDR3 spells CASRQDRRQGGETQYF. The CDR3 nucleotides are TGCGCCAGCAGACAAGACCGTCGACAGGGGGGGGAGACCCAGTACTTC.